Following are 14 T cell receptor beta chains from one sample sequenced in a study of blood T cell repertoires in COVID-19. TCRdb's copy holds only in-frame clones and misses some; the assay was immunoSEQ multiplex PCR. The repertoire holds under 90,000 clones, around 90% seen once, with less than 6.5% in the top ten. The material sequenced was peripheral blood. The receptors were sampled from a man aged 55 to 70 with acute or convalescent COVID-19.

The V and J genes are TRBV6-2 or TRBV6-3 and TRBJ2-5; D call uncertain. CDR1 is MNHEY and CDR2 is SVGEGT in the germline V gene. Deletions cut 2 bases from V and 2 bases from J, with 3 bases between. This CDR3 has 12 residues. CDR3 region: CASSYTQETQYF. Written as DNA, the CDR3 is TGTGCCAGCAGTTACACTCAAGAGACCCAGTACTTC.

The chain links TRBV7-8 to TRBJ1-3; no reliable D call. CDR3 length: 15 amino acids. CDR1 and CDR2 from the germline V gene are SGHVS and FQNEAQ. Trimming pared 4 bases from V and 0 bases from J, leaving 10 bases between. CDR3 sequence reads: CASSSSLTSGNTIYF. CDR3 DNA: TGTGCCAGCAGCTCCAGTCTTACCTCTGGAAACACCATATATTTT. Full variable domain (rest looked up from reference TRBV7-8 and TRBJ1-3): GAGVSQSPRYKVAKRGQDVALRCDPISGHVSLFWYQQALGQGPEFLTYFQNEAQLDKSGLPSDRFFAERPEGSVSTLKIQRTQQEDSAVYLCASSSSLTSGNTIYFGEGSWLTVV.

The J gene is TRBJ1-6, the V gene TRBV30; TRBD1 aligns across 7 bases. CDR1 GTSNPN and CDR2 SVGIG come from the germline V gene (reference sequence). V shed 5 bases, J shed 9 bases, and the junction held 4 bases outside the gene matches. The CDR3 contains 12 residues. As DNA, the CDR3 is TGTGCCTGGGGGGACAGCGGTTCACCCCTCCACTTT. Translating it yields CAWGDSGSPLHF.

This clone was found once. V usage is TRBV11-2 and J usage is TRBJ2-7; 7 bases are a match to TRBD2. The ends lost 0 bases at V and 2 bases at J; junction bases unmatched: 10. The length of the CDR3 is 17 residues. Germline V gene sequence: CDR1 SGHAT, CDR2 FQNNGV. The CDR3 here is CASSLEKAGTMAYEQYF. The CDR3, as DNA: TGTGCCAGCAGCTTAGAAAAAGCGGGGACTATGGCCTACGAGCAGTACTTC.

This chain uses TRBV6-5 with TRBJ1-2; TRBD1 aligns across 7 bases. Germline V lookup: CDR1 MNHEY, CDR2 SVGAGI. The J segment lost 3 bases and the V segment lost 8 bases, leaving 9 bases of the junction unmatched. The CDR3 is made up of 14 amino acids. CDR3 sequence reads: CASGQERAYYGYTF. CDR3 DNA sequence: TGTGCCAGCGGACAGGAAAGGGCTTACTATGGCTACACCTTC.

V and J are TRBV6-1 and TRBJ1-5, with a possible D match to TRBD1 (6 bases). Deletions cut 1 base from V and 4 bases from J, with 20 bases between. The CDR3 is 18 amino acids. Germline V gives CDR1 MNHNS, CDR2 SASEGT. CDR3 nucleotide sequence: TGTGCCAGCAGTGAAGTGATGGCGGCAGGGGCAATTAATCAGCCCCAGCATTTT. It encodes CASSEVMAAGAINQPQHF.

The V call is TRBV30, the J call TRBJ1-2, with no clear D. The CDR3 is 13 amino acids. Germline CDR1 reads GTSNPN; CDR2 reads SVGIG (reference sequence). Trimming took off 1 base at V and 4 bases at J, with 10 bases between the two ends. This chain's CDR3 is CAWSGGGRYGYTF. The CDR3 DNA reads TGTGCCTGGAGTGGGGGAGGGCGCTATGGCTACACCTTC.

This clone came up once. The rearrangement uses TRBV19 and TRBJ2-7; 7 bases are shared with TRBD1. This CDR3 has 15 residues. V lost 11 bases, J lost 4 bases, and 17 bases stayed unmatched. Germline V gives CDR1 LNHDA, CDR2 SQIVND (reference sequence). CDR3 in amino acids: CAVSQAWGQNYEQYF. CDR3 DNA: TGTGCCGTGTCTCAAGCTTGGGGACAGAATTACGAGCAGTACTTC.

The rearrangement uses TRBV3-1 (or the pseudogene TRBV3-2) and TRBJ1-2; D might be TRBD1 (5 bases). The CDR3 runs 16 residues. V lost 3 bases, J lost 4 bases, and 18 bases lay in between. Germline values: CDR1 LGHDT, CDR2 YNNKEL (reference sequence). The CDR3 reads CASSQNRQPLTYGYTF. Here the CDR3 DNA reads TGTGCCAGCAGCCAGAATCGACAGCCTCTCACCTATGGCTACACCTTC.

This rearrangement joins TRBV7-6 to TRBJ2-3, with 11 bases aligning to TRBD2. The germline V gene has CDR1 SGHVS and CDR2 FNYEAQ. With V trimmed by 1 base and J by 2 bases, 14 bases remained unmatched. The CDR3 runs to 20 residues. The CDR3 DNA is TGTGCCAGCAGCTTAGAACTCGCTAGCGGGGGGCCGCAATACACAGATACGCAGTATTTT. Translating gives CASSLELASGGPQYTDTQYF.

CDR3 DNA sequence: TGTGCCTGGAGTTCCCCCCCCAAGGACATTTCCGAGCAGTACTTC. This encodes CAWSSPPKDISEQYF. The genes are TRBV30 and TRBJ2-7; a possible D gene is TRBD1 (5 bases). The CDR3 extends over 15 amino acids. The germline V gene encodes CDR1 GTSNPN and CDR2 SVGIG (reference sequence). The V end was cut by 2 bases, the J end by 6 bases, with 20 bases between.

V is TRBV6-5 and J is TRBJ1-6, with D hard to call. CDR1 and CDR2 from the germline V gene are MNHEY and SVGAGI. The CDR3 has 13 amino acids. Trimming left V 5 bases short and J 7 bases short, with 9 bases between. The CDR3 reads CASSPSGNSPLHF. The CDR3 bases are TGTGCCAGCAGTCCTAGTGGGAATTCACCCCTCCACTTT.

The table lists this clone with a count of one. The V gene is TRBV2, the J gene TRBJ1-3, with D possibly being TRBD1 (5 bases). CDR3 size: 14 residues. V lost 6 bases and J 4 bases, leaving 13 bases between the germline ends. From germline, CDR1 is SNHLY and CDR2 FYNNEI. The CDR3 spells CASSPWGEGNTIYF. The CDR3 coding sequence is TGTGCCAGCAGCCCATGGGGGGAAGGAAACACCATATATTTT.

This rearrangement joins TRBV9 to TRBJ1-3; D is possibly TRBD1 (5 bases). The V end lost 4 bases, the J end lost 0 bases, and 8 bases lay between the germline ends. The CDR3 runs 14 residues. The germline CDR1 and CDR2 sequences are SGDLS and YYNGEE. The CDR3 region is CASSSDSSGNTIYF. The CDR3 DNA sequence: TGTGCCAGCAGCTCCGACAGCTCTGGAAACACCATATATTTT.